This TCR beta chain was documented in a study of blood T cell repertoires in COVID-19. The overall study: From the United States, Italy and Spain came samples of acute and convalescent COVID-19. Nucleic acid was either cDNA or gDNA, and it came from T cells, B-cell-depleted T cells, or PBMCs.

Method: immunoSEQ multiplex PCR; TCRdb's copy keeps in-frame clones and lacks some. The sample shows fewer than 300,000 clones, roughly nine tenths of them seen only once. The CDR3 is 15 amino acids. The germline V gene has CDR1 MNHNS and CDR2 SASEGT. Trimming at V came to 1 base and at J to 6 bases, leaving 5 bases not matched to a gene. The chain links TRBV6-1 to TRBJ2-1, with 8 positions matching TRBD2. The TCR was taken from a woman aged 25 to 39 with COVID-19, enrolled during active disease. Sequencing was carried out using peripheral blood. CDR3 region: CASSEGPGLVNEQFF. Written as DNA, the CDR3 is TGTGCCAGCAGTGAAGGTCCGGGACTAGTCAATGAGCAGTTCTTC.